This is a list of T cell receptor beta chains from one sample in a study of stem cell transplantation in POMP-related autoinflammatory disease. Here immunoSEQ multiplex PCR was the method, and the copy in TCRdb shows in-frame clones only, minus some. The table includes 9,500 to 14,000 clones, about 87% detected once. The specimen comprised CD8+ T cells from PBMCs, sampled before stem cell transplantation. The source is a human donor with POMP-related autoinflammation and immune dysregulation (PRAID). Both conserved end residues are part of each CDR3. The order of the fields is CDR3 DNA, CDR3 protein, D gene, J gene, V gene, clone size. A D gene is named only where the DNA matches it firmly. Clone size is stated in some rows and not others, as once, few, many or a class when expanded.

cdr3_nt: TGTGCCAGCAGTGAAGCCCCCGCGGGAGGCCTCACAGATACGCAGTATTTT
cdr3_aa: CASSEAPAGGLTDTQYF
d_call: TRBD2
j_call: TRBJ2-3
v_call: TRBV2
clone_size: once

cdr3_nt: TGCGCCAGCAGCCAAGATCTGCCAGCTTATGGCTACACCTTC
cdr3_aa: CASSQDLPAYGYTF
d_call: -
j_call: TRBJ1-2
v_call: TRBV4-1
clone_size: -

cdr3_nt: TGTGCCAGCAGCGGTGAGGGGGGCCTTGGTCAGCCCCAGCATTTT
cdr3_aa: CASSGEGGLGQPQHF
d_call: -
j_call: TRBJ1-5
v_call: TRBV9
clone_size: -

cdr3_nt: TGCAGCGTTTTGACAGGAGATAACACCGGGGAGCTGTTTTTT
cdr3_aa: CSVLTGDNTGELFF
d_call: -
j_call: TRBJ2-2
v_call: TRBV29-1
clone_size: -

cdr3_nt: TGTGCCAGCTCACCGGTGGAGGGGGCTTTGGCTAATGAAAAACTGTTTTTT
cdr3_aa: CASSPVEGALANEKLFF
d_call: TRBD1
j_call: TRBJ1-4
v_call: TRBV18
clone_size: -

cdr3_nt: TGTGCCAGCAGTGAGGGGGCGGGGACTGGGCCTTACGAGCAGTACTTC
cdr3_aa: CASSEGAGTGPYEQYF
d_call: -
j_call: TRBJ2-7
v_call: TRBV25-1
clone_size: -

cdr3_nt: TGCAGCGTTGAATGGCTGCTCGGGACTAGCGGGACCTACAATGAGCAGTTCTTC
cdr3_aa: CSVEWLLGTSGTYNEQFF
d_call: TRBD2
j_call: TRBJ2-1
v_call: TRBV29-1
clone_size: once

cdr3_nt: TGTGCCAGCAGCGTAGGCCAGACCAACACTGAAGCTTTCTTT
cdr3_aa: CASSVGQTNTEAFF
d_call: -
j_call: TRBJ1-1
v_call: TRBV9
clone_size: -

cdr3_nt: TGTGCCAGCAGCTTATCTAACCAGGGTCTTAATGAAAAACTGTTTTTT
cdr3_aa: CASSLSNQGLNEKLFF
d_call: -
j_call: TRBJ1-4
v_call: TRBV7-6
clone_size: -

cdr3_nt: TGTGCCAGCTCACCGAGAACCGGGACAGGGTCCACCGGGGAGCTGTTTTTT
cdr3_aa: CASSPRTGTGSTGELFF
d_call: TRBD1
j_call: TRBJ2-2
v_call: TRBV18
clone_size: -

cdr3_nt: TGTGCCAGCAGTCTCGAGGGGGTCGGGGCAAGAGATACGCAGTATTTT
cdr3_aa: CASSLEGVGARDTQYF
d_call: -
j_call: TRBJ2-3
v_call: TRBV9
clone_size: -

cdr3_nt: TGTGCCAGCAGCTTGGGGCAGGGAACGTTGGTTGAGCAGTACTTC
cdr3_aa: CASSLGQGTLVEQYF
d_call: -
j_call: TRBJ2-7
v_call: TRBV7-6
clone_size: -

cdr3_nt: TGTGCCAGCAGGGACGGGGGGTCCGACTATGGCTACACCTTC
cdr3_aa: CASRDGGSDYGYTF
d_call: -
j_call: TRBJ1-2
v_call: TRBV6-5
clone_size: once

cdr3_nt: TGTGCCAGCAGTGAATACGACAGGGGGCTCTTGAACACTGAAGCTTTCTTT
cdr3_aa: CASSEYDRGLLNTEAFF
d_call: TRBD1
j_call: TRBJ1-1
v_call: TRBV25-1
clone_size: -

cdr3_nt: TGTGCCAGCAGCCAAGATCTCGGCAGGGGGATAAACACTGAAGCTTTCTTT
cdr3_aa: CASSQDLGRGINTEAFF
d_call: TRBD1
j_call: TRBJ1-1
v_call: TRBV14
clone_size: -

cdr3_nt: TGTGCCAGCAGCTTAGGTTTCCCCCGGGGTAGCGCGTACACCTACGAGCAGTACTTC
cdr3_aa: CASSLGFPRGSAYTYEQYF
d_call: -
j_call: TRBJ2-7
v_call: TRBV11-2
clone_size: -

cdr3_nt: TGCGCCAGCAGTGAGTCGGGGGTCAAGAAGACGCAGTATTTT
cdr3_aa: CASSESGVKKTQYF
d_call: -
j_call: TRBJ2-3
v_call: TRBV10-2
clone_size: -

cdr3_nt: TGTGCCAGTAGTATTACAAGTTACACTGAAGCTTTCTTT
cdr3_aa: CASSITSYTEAFF
d_call: -
j_call: TRBJ1-1
v_call: TRBV19
clone_size: -

cdr3_nt: TGTGCCAGCAGCAAATCTACGAAGTTCTTCGGAGACGAAGCTTTCTTT
cdr3_aa: CASSKSTKFFGDEAFF
d_call: -
j_call: TRBJ1-1
v_call: TRBV21-1
clone_size: once

cdr3_nt: TGTGCCTGCTTGAGTACGGGAGGAGTCACTGGAAACACCATATATTTT
cdr3_aa: CACLSTGGVTGNTIYF
d_call: -
j_call: TRBJ1-3
v_call: TRBV30
clone_size: -

cdr3_nt: TGTGCCAGCAGCCTCATAGCGGGGGGGCCTAATGAGCAGTTCTTC
cdr3_aa: CASSLIAGGPNEQFF
d_call: TRBD2
j_call: TRBJ2-1
v_call: TRBV6-5
clone_size: -

cdr3_nt: TGTGCCAGCAGTGAGTGGGAGGCCTCCTACGAGCAGTACTTC
cdr3_aa: CASSEWEASYEQYF
d_call: -
j_call: TRBJ2-7
v_call: TRBV2
clone_size: few

cdr3_nt: TGTGCCAGCACTAGTAGCGGGTCGCCCCAGTACTTC
cdr3_aa: CASTSSGSPQYF
d_call: TRBD2
j_call: TRBJ2-5
v_call: TRBV2
clone_size: once

cdr3_nt: TGTGCCAGCAGCCTACGGGGTCCAGAGGAGACAGATACGCAGTATTTT
cdr3_aa: CASSLRGPEETDTQYF
d_call: -
j_call: TRBJ2-3
v_call: TRBV13
clone_size: -

cdr3_nt: TGTGCCAGCGACCGCGAGGGAGGCTCCTACAATGAGCAGTTCTTC
cdr3_aa: CASDREGGSYNEQFF
d_call: -
j_call: TRBJ2-1
v_call: TRBV28
clone_size: -

cdr3_nt: TGTGCCAGCAGCCCCCTGGTTGGGCAAGAGACCCAGTACTTC
cdr3_aa: CASSPLVGQETQYF
d_call: -
j_call: TRBJ2-5
v_call: TRBV9
clone_size: -

cdr3_nt: TGTGCCACCGGAGGTCCCCCGTTGGGCATTCAGTACTTC
cdr3_aa: CATGGPPLGIQYF
d_call: -
j_call: TRBJ2-4
v_call: TRBV2
clone_size: -

cdr3_nt: TGTGCCAGCAGCCATTATGGAAGGGGTATCACTGAAGCTTTCTTT
cdr3_aa: CASSHYGRGITEAFF
d_call: -
j_call: TRBJ1-1
v_call: TRBV14
clone_size: few

cdr3_nt: TGTGCCAGCAGCTCCCCAGGGGCCCAAGAGACCCAGTACTTC
cdr3_aa: CASSSPGAQETQYF
d_call: -
j_call: TRBJ2-5
v_call: TRBV7-9
clone_size: -

cdr3_nt: TGTGCCAGTAGGAGGACAGGGCGGTCGGGCAATCAGCCCCAGCATTTT
cdr3_aa: CASRRTGRSGNQPQHF
d_call: TRBD1
j_call: TRBJ1-5
v_call: TRBV19
clone_size: few

cdr3_nt: TGTGCCACCAGCGGACGGGACTCCCAGGGTGTTGAGCAGTTCTTC
cdr3_aa: CATSGRDSQGVEQFF
d_call: -
j_call: TRBJ2-1
v_call: TRBV15
clone_size: -

cdr3_nt: TGTGCCAGCAGATTAGCGGGGGGCAACAATGAGCAGTTCTTC
cdr3_aa: CASRLAGGNNEQFF
d_call: TRBD2
j_call: TRBJ2-1
v_call: TRBV27
clone_size: -

cdr3_nt: TGTGCCAGCAGTTTTCCCAGACAAGGGGAAGGCTACACCTTC
cdr3_aa: CASSFPRQGEGYTF
d_call: -
j_call: TRBJ1-2
v_call: TRBV7-4
clone_size: -

cdr3_nt: TGCAGCGTTGATAATACGGGGGAAGACGGAAACTATGGCTACACCTTC
cdr3_aa: CSVDNTGEDGNYGYTF
d_call: -
j_call: TRBJ1-2
v_call: TRBV29-1
clone_size: -

cdr3_nt: TGTGCCAGCAGTTTAACAGGGAGGGACACTGAAGCTTTCTTT
cdr3_aa: CASSLTGRDTEAFF
d_call: -
j_call: TRBJ1-1
v_call: TRBV28
clone_size: -

cdr3_nt: TGTGCCAGCAGCCCGGTCGTGGGTGCCGGGGAGCTGTTTTTT
cdr3_aa: CASSPVVGAGELFF
d_call: -
j_call: TRBJ2-2
v_call: TRBV5-6
clone_size: -

cdr3_nt: TGTGCCAGTAGTATGGGAAGGGGCTACGAGCAGTACTTC
cdr3_aa: CASSMGRGYEQYF
d_call: -
j_call: TRBJ2-7
v_call: TRBV19
clone_size: -

cdr3_nt: TGTGCCAGCAGTGACCTATTTAGGGACAGCTCCTACGAGCAGTACTTC
cdr3_aa: CASSDLFRDSSYEQYF
d_call: TRBD1
j_call: TRBJ2-7
v_call: TRBV6-1
clone_size: -

cdr3_nt: TGTGCCAGCAGCGTAGGGGACTATCAAGAGACCCAGTACTTC
cdr3_aa: CASSVGDYQETQYF
d_call: TRBD2
j_call: TRBJ2-5
v_call: TRBV9
clone_size: once

cdr3_nt: TGTGCCAGCAGAGGGACACGTAACACCGGGGAGCTGTTTTTT
cdr3_aa: CASRGTRNTGELFF
d_call: -
j_call: TRBJ2-2
v_call: TRBV27
clone_size: few

cdr3_nt: TGTGCCAGTAGTATAGATACAGGTGGCACTGAAGCTTTCTTT
cdr3_aa: CASSIDTGGTEAFF
d_call: -
j_call: TRBJ1-1
v_call: TRBV19
clone_size: -

cdr3_nt: TGTGCCTGGAGTACGGGACAAATGAACACTGAAGCTTTCTTT
cdr3_aa: CAWSTGQMNTEAFF
d_call: -
j_call: TRBJ1-1
v_call: TRBV30
clone_size: -

cdr3_nt: TGTGCCAGCAGCGGACCCGGGACAGATGGCTACACCTTC
cdr3_aa: CASSGPGTDGYTF
d_call: TRBD1
j_call: TRBJ1-2
v_call: TRBV5-8
clone_size: -

cdr3_nt: TGTGCCAGCAGTGAAACGGGTGCCGGGGAGCTGTTTTTT
cdr3_aa: CASSETGAGELFF
d_call: -
j_call: TRBJ2-2
v_call: TRBV6-1
clone_size: -

cdr3_nt: TGTGCCAGCAGCGTCGACGGGGGCGGGTTGACAGATACGCAGTATTTT
cdr3_aa: CASSVDGGGLTDTQYF
d_call: -
j_call: TRBJ2-3
v_call: TRBV9
clone_size: -

cdr3_nt: TGCGCCAGCTCGCCATCAGGGGGGAACACTGAAGCTTTCTTT
cdr3_aa: CASSPSGGNTEAFF
d_call: TRBD1
j_call: TRBJ1-1
v_call: TRBV5-1
clone_size: -

cdr3_nt: TGTGCCAGCAGTTTATCGGGGGCAAATGAAAAACTGTTTTTT
cdr3_aa: CASSLSGANEKLFF
d_call: -
j_call: TRBJ1-4
v_call: TRBV27
clone_size: -

cdr3_nt: TGTGCCAGCAGCAAGGGTTATGGGGGCACAGATACGCAGTATTTT
cdr3_aa: CASSKGYGGTDTQYF
d_call: -
j_call: TRBJ2-3
v_call: TRBV5-8
clone_size: -

cdr3_nt: TGTGCCTGGAGTGACAGGCCTGAAGCTTTCTTT
cdr3_aa: CAWSDRPEAFF
d_call: -
j_call: TRBJ1-1
v_call: TRBV30
clone_size: -

cdr3_nt: TGCGCCAGCAGCCTCAACCCGTTCTCCTACGAGCAGTACTTC
cdr3_aa: CASSLNPFSYEQYF
d_call: -
j_call: TRBJ2-7
v_call: TRBV4-1
clone_size: -

cdr3_nt: TGTGCCAGCAGTGAAGGGACAGGGGGGTACTACGAGCAGTACTTC
cdr3_aa: CASSEGTGGYYEQYF
d_call: TRBD1
j_call: TRBJ2-7
v_call: TRBV2
clone_size: few

cdr3_nt: TGTGCCAGCGACTTGGGGACAGGGGGATATAGCAATCAGCCCCAGCATTTT
cdr3_aa: CASDLGTGGYSNQPQHF
d_call: TRBD1
j_call: TRBJ1-5
v_call: TRBV7-8
clone_size: -

cdr3_nt: TGTGCCAGCAGCTTAGCAGGCAGACAGGAAGAGACCCAGTACTTC
cdr3_aa: CASSLAGRQEETQYF
d_call: -
j_call: TRBJ2-5
v_call: TRBV7-6
clone_size: -

cdr3_nt: TGTGCCAGCAGCTCCATGGTATTTTTAGGGACCTACGAGCAGTACTTC
cdr3_aa: CASSSMVFLGTYEQYF
d_call: -
j_call: TRBJ2-7
v_call: TRBV7-9
clone_size: few

cdr3_nt: TGTGCCAGCAGTTCGGAACGGGAGTCGGCCTACGAGCAGTACTTC
cdr3_aa: CASSSERESAYEQYF
d_call: -
j_call: TRBJ2-7
v_call: TRBV27
clone_size: -

cdr3_nt: TGCGCCAGCAGCTTGGGTTATGGGGGACAGGGAAGAGAAAAACTGTTTTTT
cdr3_aa: CASSLGYGGQGREKLFF
d_call: TRBD1
j_call: TRBJ1-4
v_call: TRBV5-1
clone_size: -

cdr3_nt: TGTGCCAGCAGTTACTATGGGGCCCTGAACACTGAAGCTTTCTTT
cdr3_aa: CASSYYGALNTEAFF
d_call: -
j_call: TRBJ1-1
v_call: TRBV6-5
clone_size: -

cdr3_nt: TGCGCCAGCAGCCAAGTTCAGGGTGGAACTGGAAACACCATATATTTT
cdr3_aa: CASSQVQGGTGNTIYF
d_call: -
j_call: TRBJ1-3
v_call: TRBV4-1
clone_size: -